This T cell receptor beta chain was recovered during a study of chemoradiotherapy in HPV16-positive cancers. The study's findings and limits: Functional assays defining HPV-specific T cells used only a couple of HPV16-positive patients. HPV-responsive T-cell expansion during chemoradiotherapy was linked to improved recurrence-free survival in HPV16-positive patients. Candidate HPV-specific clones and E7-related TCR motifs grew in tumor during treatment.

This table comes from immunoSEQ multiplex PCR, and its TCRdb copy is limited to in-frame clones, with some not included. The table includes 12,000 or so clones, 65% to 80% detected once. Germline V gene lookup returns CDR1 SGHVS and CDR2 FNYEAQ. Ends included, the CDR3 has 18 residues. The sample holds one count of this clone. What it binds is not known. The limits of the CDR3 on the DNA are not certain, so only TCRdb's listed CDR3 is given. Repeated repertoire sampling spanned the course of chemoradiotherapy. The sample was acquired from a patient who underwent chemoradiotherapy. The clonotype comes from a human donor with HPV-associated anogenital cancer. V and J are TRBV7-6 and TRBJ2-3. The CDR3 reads CASSLASFGPGYTDTQYF.